Below, 25 T cell receptor beta chains from the same sample are listed, as sequenced in a study of CD8+CD57+ T cells in acquired aplastic anemia. In patients chosen for sequencing, flow cytometry had shown CD8+CD57+ cell expansion. The template for TCR beta VDJ and CDR3 sequence profiling was genomic DNA. TCRdb passed the reads through MiXCR, listing each CDR3 protein once. The sample lists about 160,000 distinct CDR3 sequences, around 48% seen once, with around a third in the top ten. Sequencing was done on a sample of sorted CD4+, CD8+, or CD8+CD57+ T cells (not recorded which) from PBMCs. These receptors originate from a human donor with aplastic anemia.

This chain links TRBV5-1 with TRBJ2-7, with a possible D match to TRBD1 (6 bases). CDR3 size: 19 residues. Per the germline V gene, CDR1 is SGHRS and CDR2 is YFSETQ. V was trimmed by 0 bases and J by 3 bases, leaving 25 bases between them. CDR3 sequence (DNA): TGCGCCAGCAGCTTGGGGTGGGCCACAGGGTTGACTGTCTTCTACGAGCAGTACTTC. This translates into CASSLGWATGLTVFYEQYF.

The V call is TRBV29-1, the J call TRBJ2-1; maybe TRBD2 (5 bases). Germline V gene lookup returns CDR1 SQVTM and CDR2 ANQGSEA. The V end was cut by 4 bases, the J end by 4 bases, with 11 bases between. This CDR3 is 13 amino acids long. CDR3 DNA: TGCAGCGTTGCGCCGGACTCATACAATGAGCAGTTCTTC. Its protein product is CSVAPDSYNEQFF.

The V and J genes are TRBV30 and TRBJ1-2, with D perhaps TRBD1 (6 bases). This CDR3 spans 13 amino acids. The germline gives CDR1 GTSNPN, CDR2 SVGIG (reference sequence). Trimming pared 5 bases from V and 8 bases from J, leaving 18 bases between. The CDR3 coding sequence is TGTGCCTGGCGCCGGACAGACCTTATGGGCTACACCTTC. Translation gives CAWRRTDLMGYTF. Full variable domain (outside the CDR3, taken from reference TRBV30 and TRBJ1-2): SQTIHQWPATLVQPVGSPLSLECTVEGTSNPNLYWYRQAAGRGLQLLFYSVGIGQISSEVPQNLSASRPQDRQFILSSKKLLLSDSGFYLCAWRRTDLMGYTFGSGTRLTVV.

Regarding this clonotype: It may be a read error: a sequence one base away is much more abundant. The conserved closing phenylalanine or tryptophan is absent in this CDR3, likely reflecting a read error. This chain joins TRBV27 and TRBJ2-5; D unclear. This CDR3 is 10 amino acids long. The germline V gene encodes CDR1 MNHEY and CDR2 SMNVEV (reference sequence). Between the trimmed V and J ends, which lost 8 bases and 5 bases, there was a span of 6 bases. The CDR3 is CASVGETQYS. Written as DNA, the CDR3 is TGTGCCAGCGTGGGGGAGACCCAGTACTCC.

This clonotype was counted only a few times. DNA of the CDR3: TGTGCCACCAGTGATTCCACGTTTTGGACAAGAAAGTACTTC. It codes for CATSDSTFWTRKYF. The chain has TRBV24-1 and TRBJ2-5; D possibly corresponds to TRBD1 (5 bases). Germline V gives CDR1 KGHDR, CDR2 SFDVKD. The CDR3 contains 14 residues. Trimming removed 2 bases from V and 12 bases from J, with 18 bases in between.

This clonotype was recorded many times. The gene calls are TRBV2 and TRBJ2-2; no definite D call. Trimming left V 2 bases short and J 3 bases short, with 10 bases between. Germline CDR1 is SNHLY and CDR2 is FYNNEI. This CDR3 comprises 15 residues. CDR3 nucleotides: TGTGCCAGCAGTGAATACGGGCCCGACACCGGGGAGCTGTTTTTT. It specifies CASSEYGPDTGELFF.

Note on this clonotype: Without the conserved terminal phenylalanine or tryptophan, this CDR3 likely stems from a read error. The V call is TRBV7-9, the J call TRBJ2-5; 8 nucleotides match TRBD1. The CDR3 covers 14 residues. Trimming removed 5 bases from V and 0 bases from J; junction bases left unmatched: 2. Germline V gene data show CDR1 as SEHNR and CDR2 as FQNEAQ (reference sequence). As DNA, the CDR3 is TGTGCCAGCAGCCCGGACAGGGACCAAGAGACCCAGTACTCC. Translated: CASSPDRDQETQYS.

As concerns this clonotype: This may stem from a read error, because a much larger clone lies one nucleotide away. The chain has TRBV5-8 and TRBJ2-7; no clear D. There are 12 residues in the CDR3. The V gene's germline CDR1 is SGHTS and CDR2 YDEGEE. The CDR3 loop is CASSLASYGQYF. The CDR3 bases are TGTGCCAGCAGCTTGGCCTCCTACGGGCAGTACTTC.

This clonotype showed up many times. The V call is TRBV6-1, the J call TRBJ1-4; D is ambiguous. Germline-derived CDR1 and CDR2 are MNHNS and SASEGT. The CDR3 has 11 residues. V was cut by 8 bases and J by 8 bases, with 9 bases left in between. CDR3 amino acids: CASVSGEKLFF. DNA for the CDR3: TGTGCCAGCGTGTCGGGGGAAAAACTGTTTTTT.

This clonotype has more than one count but fewer than ten. The V call is TRBV30, the J call TRBJ1-1; D is possibly TRBD1 (6 bases). The CDR3 covers 11 residues. Between the trimmed V and J ends, which lost 0 bases and 11 bases, there was a span of 10 bases. Germline-derived CDR1 and CDR2 are GTSNPN and SVGIG (reference sequence). The CDR3 spells CAWSVPRGAFF. As DNA, the CDR3 is TGTGCCTGGAGTGTACCCAGGGGCGCTTTCTTT.

V and J are TRBV20-1 and TRBJ1-1; TRBD1 is a possible D gene (5 bases). This CDR3 is built from 13 residues. Germline CDR1 DFQATT, CDR2 SNEGSKA (reference sequence). The V gene lost 3 bases and the J gene lost 1 base, with 9 bases spanning the gap. The CDR3 bases are TGCAGTGCTAGCAGGGACCCGAACACTGAAGCTTTCTTT. Translated: CSASRDPNTEAFF.

The genes are TRBV19 and TRBJ2-1; TRBD1 aligns across 7 bases. The junction had 7 bases not matched to a gene; V was cut back by 4 bases and J by 4 bases. This CDR3 has 15 amino acids. Germline loops: CDR1 LNHDA, CDR2 SQIVND (reference sequence). The CDR3 DNA follows: TGTGCCAGTAGTAGGACAGGTCGAGGGTACAATGAGCAGTTCTTC. The encoded protein is CASSRTGRGYNEQFF. Looking up the rest from reference TRBV19 and TRBJ2-1 gives the full variable domain: DGGITQSPKYLFRKEGQNVTLSCEQNLNHDAMYWYRQDPGQGLRLIYYSQIVNDFQKGDIAEGYSVSREKKESFPLTVTSAQKNPTAFYLCASSRTGRGYNEQFFGPGTRLTVL.

The table lists this clonotype with many counts. The CDR3 sequence is CASSPTDRGRLPYEQYF. Here the CDR3 DNA reads TGTGCCAGCAGCCCCACGGACAGGGGGCGTCTACCCTACGAGCAGTACTTC. This chain links TRBV7-2 with TRBJ2-7; 11 positions agree with TRBD1. J was trimmed by 2 bases and V by 5 bases; bases with no gene match: 11. There are 17 residues in the CDR3. Germline CDR1 SGHTA, CDR2 FQGNSA. Supplemented by reference TRBV7-2 and TRBJ2-7, the full variable domain reads GAGVSQSPSNKVTEKGKDVELRCDPISGHTALYWYRQSLGQGLEFLIYFQGNSAPDKSGLPSDRFSAERTGGSVSTLTIQRTQQEDSAVYLCASSPTDRGRLPYEQYFGPGTRLTVT.

This clonotype appeared many times. J is TRBJ2-1 and V is TRBV25-1; no clear D gene. This CDR3 comprises 16 residues. The V gene's germline CDR1 is MGHDK and CDR2 SYGVNS. V was clipped by 2 bases and J by 0 bases, with 11 bases between them. CDR3 sequence reads: CASSEVAKSSYNEQFF. In DNA form, the CDR3 reads TGTGCCAGCAGTGAAGTCGCGAAGAGCTCCTACAATGAGCAGTTCTTC. Complete variable domain (other parts from reference TRBV25-1 and TRBJ2-1): EADIYQTPRYLVIGTGKKITLECSQTMGHDKMYWYQQDPGMELHLIHYSYGVNSTEKGDLSSESTVSRIRTEHFPLTLESARPSHTSQYLCASSEVAKSSYNEQFFGPGTRLTVL.

This clonotype appeared many times. The rearrangement links TRBV6-2 or TRBV6-3 to TRBJ2-6; 10 bases line up with TRBD1. Germline CDR1 and CDR2: MNHEY and SVGEGT. This CDR3 is built from 18 residues. V trimming: 2 bases; J trimming: 0 bases; junction bases outside the gene matches: 4. CDR3 residues: CASSYARQGASGANVLTF. The CDR3 coding sequence is TGTGCCAGCAGTTACGCAAGACAGGGGGCCTCTGGGGCCAACGTCCTGACTTTC.

V gene TRBV7-2 combines with J gene TRBJ2-7; D remains ambiguous. The CDR3 sequence is 14 residues long. The germline V gene has CDR1 SGHTA and CDR2 FQGNSA. V was shortened by 6 bases and J by 2 bases, with 14 bases between the two germline ends. CDR3 in DNA: TGTGCCAGCAGTCAGTGGGGTTTGACCTACGAGCAGTACTTC. Its protein product is CASSQWGLTYEQYF.

This clonotype was seen at least ten times. The V gene is TRBV19, the J gene TRBJ2-1; D gene ambiguous. The germline V gene encodes CDR1 LNHDA and CDR2 SQIVND (reference sequence). Trimming removed 4 bases from V and 4 bases from J, with 8 bases in between. The CDR3 contains 13 residues. CDR3 in DNA: TGTGCCAGTAGTACCTATATATACAATGAGCAGTTCTTC. Encoded protein: CASSTYIYNEQFF.

The sample holds one count of this clonotype. Germline and junction disagree at one end, which may indicate a read error. This sequence joins TRBV19 and TRBJ1-4; the match to TRBD1 covers 7 bases. Germline V gene data show CDR1 as LNHDA and CDR2 as SQIVND (reference sequence). This CDR3 comprises 15 residues. CDR3: CAGSIDAGTDEELFF. As DNA, the CDR3 is TGTGCCGGTAGTATAGACGCTGGGACAGATGAAGAACTGTTTTTT.

This clonotype was recorded many times. The chain joins TRBV10-3 to TRBJ2-7; D is possibly TRBD1 (7 bases). Germline CDR1 ENHRY, CDR2 SYGVKD. The CDR3 runs 12 residues. V was trimmed by 7 bases and J by 6 bases, leaving 13 bases between them. DNA for the CDR3: TGTGCCATCACTCGTCAGGGGGGCGAGCAGTACTTC. It yields the protein CAITRQGGEQYF.

As to this clonotype: It is unclear where the CDR3 begins or ends on the DNA, so no DNA is shown, and the CDR3 is as TCRdb lists it. The chain combines TRBV9 with TRBJ2-7; the DNA was not compared with TRBD2, the D call given in the table. Germline assignment: CDR1 SGDLS and CDR2 YYNGEE. Ends included, the CDR3 has 21 residues. The CDR3 region is CASSIYLCSVEGTRAGGEQYF.

The chain recombines TRBV5-4 with TRBJ2-5, with no clear D. The germline gives CDR1 SGHNT, CDR2 YYREEE (reference sequence). The CDR3 length is 14 residues. The V end lost 0 bases, the J end lost 2 bases, and 8 bases lay between the germline ends. CDR3 region: CASSLDPEQETQYF. CDR3 bases: TGTGCCAGCAGCTTGGATCCCGAGCAAGAGACCCAGTACTTC.

This clonotype was counted between two and nine times. This chain uses TRBV11-2 with TRBJ2-1; D may correspond to TRBD1 or TRBD2 (5 bases each). The length of the CDR3 is 17 residues. Germline CDR1 reads SGHAT; CDR2 reads FQNNGV. Trimming left V 5 bases short and J 2 bases short, with 19 bases between. The CDR3 DNA reads TGTGCCAGCAGCGAGGGGTCAATTTCACCAACCTACAATGAGCAGTTCTTC. It encodes CASSEGSISPTYNEQFF.

This clonotype has ten or more counts. The chain recombines TRBV19 with TRBJ2-1, with a possible D match to TRBD1 (6 bases). V gave up 8 bases and J gave up 0 bases, with 26 bases separating them. This CDR3 is 19 amino acids long. From germline, CDR1 is LNHDA and CDR2 SQIVND (reference sequence). The CDR3 nucleotides read TGTGCCAGTGACGTAAGGTGGGGGAACGACAGGAGCTCCTACAATGAGCAGTTCTTC. Translating it yields CASDVRWGNDRSSYNEQFF.

This clonotype has a count of ten or more. The chain uses TRBV7-9 and TRBJ2-6; no clear D gene. The CDR3 extends over 16 amino acids. Germline CDR1 is SEHNR and CDR2 is FQNEAQ (reference sequence). Trimming removed 1 base from V and 0 bases from J, with 7 bases in between. The DNA for the CDR3 is TGTGCCAGCAGCTTAGTCAGTGACTCTGGGGCCAACGTCCTGACTTTC. Translation: CASSLVSDSGANVLTF.

The V gene is TRBV4-1, the J gene TRBJ1-1; the D gene is possibly TRBD1 (6 bases). CDR1 and CDR2 from the germline V gene are MGHRA and YSYEKL. CDR3 size: 14 residues. With 2 bases removed from V and 5 bases from J, the gap between germline ends came to 12 bases. The CDR3 spells CASSQLTGRTEAFF. In DNA form, the CDR3 reads TGCGCCAGCAGCCAATTGACAGGCAGGACTGAAGCTTTCTTT.